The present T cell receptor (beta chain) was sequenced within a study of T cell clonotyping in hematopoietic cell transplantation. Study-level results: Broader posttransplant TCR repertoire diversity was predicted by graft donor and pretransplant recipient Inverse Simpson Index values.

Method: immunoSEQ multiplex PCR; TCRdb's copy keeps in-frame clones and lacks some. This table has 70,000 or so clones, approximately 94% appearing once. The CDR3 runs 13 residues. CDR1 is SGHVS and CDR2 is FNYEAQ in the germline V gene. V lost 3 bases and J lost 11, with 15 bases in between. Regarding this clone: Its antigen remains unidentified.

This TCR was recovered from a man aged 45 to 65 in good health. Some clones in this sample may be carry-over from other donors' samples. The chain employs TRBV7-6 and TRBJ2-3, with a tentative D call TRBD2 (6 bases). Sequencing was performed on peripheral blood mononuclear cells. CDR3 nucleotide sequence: TGTGCCAGCAGCTTCTCCCGGCCGGGGGTGCAGTATTTT. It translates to CASSFSRPGVQYF.